This entry features one TCR beta chain sequence. The data are from a study of cytomegalovirus exposure and HLA in healthy donors. The PCR had 60 Vbeta and 13 Jbeta primers. Method: immunoSEQ multiplex PCR; TCRdb's copy keeps in-frame clones and lacks some. The sample holds about 70,000 clones. The CDR3 totals 17 residues. CDR1 SGHTA and CDR2 FQGNSA come from the germline V gene. V lost 6 bases to trimming and J lost 5 bases; unmatched junction nucleotides: 17. The material sequenced was PBMCs. The origin of this receptor is a woman in her twenties or thirties in good health and CMV-seronegative. The chain couples TRBV7-2 to TRBJ2-3, with 7 bases identical to TRBD1. The DNA of the CDR3 is TGTGCCAGCAGTTTTAGTCCTTTCGCGACAGGGAGAGATACGCAGTATTTT. It is translated as CASSFSPFATGRDTQYF.